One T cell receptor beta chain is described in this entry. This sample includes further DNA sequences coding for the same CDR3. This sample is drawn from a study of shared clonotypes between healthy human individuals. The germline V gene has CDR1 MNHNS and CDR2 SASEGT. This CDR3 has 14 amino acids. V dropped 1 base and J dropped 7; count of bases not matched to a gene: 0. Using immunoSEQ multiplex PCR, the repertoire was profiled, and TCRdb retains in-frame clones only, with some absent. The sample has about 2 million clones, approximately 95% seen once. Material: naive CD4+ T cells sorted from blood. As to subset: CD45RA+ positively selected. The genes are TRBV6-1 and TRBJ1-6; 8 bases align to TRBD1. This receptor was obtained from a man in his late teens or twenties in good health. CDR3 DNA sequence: TGTGCCAGCAGTGAAGGACAGGGGAATTCACCCCTCCACTTT. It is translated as CASSEGQGNSPLHF.